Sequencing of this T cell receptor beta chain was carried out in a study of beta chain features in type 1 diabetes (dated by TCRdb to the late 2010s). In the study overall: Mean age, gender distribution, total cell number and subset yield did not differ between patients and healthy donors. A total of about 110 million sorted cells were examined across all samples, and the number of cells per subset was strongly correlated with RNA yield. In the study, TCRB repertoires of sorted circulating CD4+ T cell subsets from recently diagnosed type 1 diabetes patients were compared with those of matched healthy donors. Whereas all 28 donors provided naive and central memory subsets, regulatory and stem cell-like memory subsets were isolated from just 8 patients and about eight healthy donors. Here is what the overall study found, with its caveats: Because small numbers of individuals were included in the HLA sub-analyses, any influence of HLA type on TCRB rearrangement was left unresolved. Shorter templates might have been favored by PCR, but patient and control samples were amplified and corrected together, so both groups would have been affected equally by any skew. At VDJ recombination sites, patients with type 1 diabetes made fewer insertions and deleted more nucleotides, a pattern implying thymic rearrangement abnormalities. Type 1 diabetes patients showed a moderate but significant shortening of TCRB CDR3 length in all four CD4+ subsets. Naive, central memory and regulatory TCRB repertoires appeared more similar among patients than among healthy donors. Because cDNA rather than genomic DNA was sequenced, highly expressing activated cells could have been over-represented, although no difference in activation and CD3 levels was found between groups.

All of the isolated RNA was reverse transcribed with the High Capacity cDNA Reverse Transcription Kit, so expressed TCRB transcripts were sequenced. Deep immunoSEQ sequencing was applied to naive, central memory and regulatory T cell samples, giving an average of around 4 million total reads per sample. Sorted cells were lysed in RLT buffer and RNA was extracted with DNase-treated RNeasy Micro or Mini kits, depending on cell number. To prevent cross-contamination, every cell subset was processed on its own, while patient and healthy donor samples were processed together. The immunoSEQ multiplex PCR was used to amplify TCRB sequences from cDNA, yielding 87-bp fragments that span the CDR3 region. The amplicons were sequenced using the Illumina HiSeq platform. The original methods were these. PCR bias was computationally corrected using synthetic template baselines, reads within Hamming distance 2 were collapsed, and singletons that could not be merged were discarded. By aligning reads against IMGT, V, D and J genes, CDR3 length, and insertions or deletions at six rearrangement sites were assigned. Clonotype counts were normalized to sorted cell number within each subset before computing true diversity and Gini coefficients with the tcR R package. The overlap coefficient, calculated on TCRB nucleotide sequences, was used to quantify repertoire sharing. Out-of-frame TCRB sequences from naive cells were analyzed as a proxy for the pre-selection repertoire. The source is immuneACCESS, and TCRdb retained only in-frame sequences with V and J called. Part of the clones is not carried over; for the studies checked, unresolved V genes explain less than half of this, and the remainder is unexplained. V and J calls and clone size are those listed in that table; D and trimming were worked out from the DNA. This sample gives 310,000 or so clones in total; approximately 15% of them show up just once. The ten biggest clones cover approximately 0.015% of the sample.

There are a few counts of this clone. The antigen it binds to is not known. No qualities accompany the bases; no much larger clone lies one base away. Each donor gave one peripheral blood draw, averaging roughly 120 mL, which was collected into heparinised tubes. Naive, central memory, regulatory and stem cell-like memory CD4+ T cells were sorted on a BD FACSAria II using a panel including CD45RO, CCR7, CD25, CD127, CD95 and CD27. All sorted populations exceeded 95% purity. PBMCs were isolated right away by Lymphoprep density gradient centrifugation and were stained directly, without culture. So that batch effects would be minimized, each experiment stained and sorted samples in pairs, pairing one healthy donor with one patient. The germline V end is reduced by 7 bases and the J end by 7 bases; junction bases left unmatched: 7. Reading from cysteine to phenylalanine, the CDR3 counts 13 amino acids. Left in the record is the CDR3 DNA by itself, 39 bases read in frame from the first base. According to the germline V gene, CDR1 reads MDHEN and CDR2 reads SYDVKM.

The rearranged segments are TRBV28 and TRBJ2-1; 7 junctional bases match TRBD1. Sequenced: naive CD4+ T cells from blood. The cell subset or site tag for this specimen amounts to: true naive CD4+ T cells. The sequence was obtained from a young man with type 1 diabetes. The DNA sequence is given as TGTGCCAGCATGCCAGGGGGTTTGAATGAGCAGTTCTTC. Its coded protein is CASMPGGLNEQFF.